This TCR beta chain was sequenced for a study of CD8 T cells in ankylosing spondylitis. Findings and caveats of the study: Past research had described some motif variants in reactive arthritis synovial fluid and blood. Clones linked to the disease showed a CD8+ phenotype. They occurred at relatively low frequencies in peripheral blood. Disease-linked clones reportedly showed significant enrichment in matched ankylosing spondylitis synovial fluid. Ankylosing spondylitis blood seemed to carry a telltale TCR beta motif made of roughly 8 highly homologous variants.

To note about this clonotype: The antigen is unknown.

Using quantitative 5'-RACE with molecular barcodes, the authors made TCR beta libraries. TCRdb re-called the 5' RACE reads with MiXCR, one entry per CDR3 protein. The sample shows about 500,000 distinct CDR3 sequences, more than 9.5% of them seen only once. The CDR3 contains 15 residues. CDR1 and CDR2 (germline): KGHSH, LQKENI. V trimming: 6 bases; J trimming: 6 bases; junction bases outside the gene matches: 12. The V gene is TRBV18, the J gene TRBJ2-3, with TRBD2 matching over 7 bases. The receptor was derived from a male donor with ankylosing spondylitis. The specimen was blood, either unsorted or a sorted T cell fraction (not recorded which). This CDR3 reads CASSAGDYAHDTQYF. The CDR3 DNA is TGTGCCAGCTCGGCGGGGGACTACGCACACGATACGCAGTATTTT.